The rows below give T cell receptor beta chains drawn from one sample of a study of T cells expressing NK-cell markers. TCRdb reprocessed the 5' RACE reads; each CDR3 protein has one entry and no DNA is given. The record lists roughly 160,000 distinct CDR3 sequences, of which the ten most abundant hold less than 20%. Sequenced material: blood T cells: a sorted CD56 or NKG2C T cell subset, CD4+ or CD8+ T cells, or bulk PBMC T cells (not recorded which). Source of these receptors: a woman between 18 and 70 years old in good health. Each CDR3 is given with its conserved first and last residue.

cdr3_aa	cdr3_length	v_call	j_call
CASSPRDPGQGTGELFF	17	TRBV18	TRBJ2-2
CASSGTGTYEQYF	13	TRBV5-6	TRBJ2-7
CASSQDGGGAEETQYF	16	TRBV4-1	TRBJ2-5
CASSLEGWPQHF	12	TRBV5-5	TRBJ1-5
CASSSLFGYNNEQFF	15	TRBV7-9	TRBJ2-1
CASSLVGQGGYNEQFF	16	TRBV7-2	TRBJ2-1
CASRRDRGGTDTQYF	15	TRBV2	TRBJ2-3
CSARDLYNSPLHF	13	TRBV20-1	TRBJ1-6
CASFGGVGETQYF	13	TRBV5-1	TRBJ2-5
CASRTGVSYNEQFF	14	TRBV12-3/TRBV12-4	TRBJ2-1
CASSVGAGDYGYTF	14	TRBV9	TRBJ1-2
CASSPDPQQGYTF	13	TRBV12-3/TRBV12-4	TRBJ1-2
CASSQDLGLGEQYF	14	TRBV4-1	TRBJ2-7
CASSLIHRYSNQPQHF	16	TRBV19	TRBJ1-5
CASSSLWDRGAYEQYF	16	TRBV7-8	TRBJ2-7
CASKMKGPSYYEQYF	15	TRBV27	TRBJ2-7
CASSGPGQAYNEQFF	15	TRBV5-1	TRBJ2-1
CAIGGGGSNTGELFF	15	TRBV10-3	TRBJ2-2
CASSRGEGRYTEAFF	15	TRBV12-3/TRBV12-4	TRBJ1-1
CATSDFQSNYGYTF	14	TRBV24-1	TRBJ1-2
CASSLQGPSYEQYF	14	TRBV11-3	TRBJ2-7
CANGQESTDTQYF	13	TRBV2	TRBJ2-3
CASSLAGESGYTF	13	TRBV7-3	TRBJ1-2
CASSPHGGRGGDETQYF	17	TRBV4-1	TRBJ2-5
CASSPRSAGQTTGELFF	17	TRBV18	TRBJ2-2
CASSHGQSYEQYF	13	TRBV3-1	TRBJ2-7
CASRLGGTNTGELFF	15	TRBV27	TRBJ2-2
CATSDPGAGANVLTF	15	TRBV24-1	TRBJ2-6
CASSQTGNHQPQHF	14	TRBV3-1	TRBJ1-5
CASSYQRGNEQYF	13	TRBV5-1	TRBJ2-7
CASSLDVLAYEQYF	14	TRBV11-2	TRBJ2-7
CSARDWASGKGGELFF	16	TRBV20-1	TRBJ2-2
CASSQLGTSGGVGEQFF	17	TRBV4-1	TRBJ2-1
CSAERQGNYEQYF	13	TRBV20-1	TRBJ2-7
CASSPPSWTTAGNTIYF	17	TRBV18	TRBJ1-3
CASGTDYNEQFF	12	TRBV7-3	TRBJ2-1
CASTGKKETQYF	12	TRBV6-5	TRBJ2-5
CASSLLPGLAGPASYNEQFF	20	TRBV11-1	TRBJ2-1
CASSLAGTSGGSTDTQYF	18	TRBV5-1	TRBJ2-3
CASSLNTGYEQYF	13	TRBV7-3	TRBJ2-7
CSARDSHSNQPQHF	14	TRBV20-1	TRBJ1-5
CASRGTGPERTQYF	14	TRBV2	TRBJ2-5
CSALTGGTYNEQFF	14	TRBV20-1	TRBJ2-1
CSARANRRVISYEQYF	16	TRBV20-1	TRBJ2-7
CASSGPPLSSYEQYF	15	TRBV7-2	TRBJ2-7
CASSPTGTSGRGLQFF	16	TRBV7-2	TRBJ2-1
CASRSGTLGGEQYF	14	TRBV5-1	TRBJ2-7
CSASGSGEAFF	11	TRBV20-1	TRBJ1-1
CSARDPGGPGELFF	14	TRBV20-1	TRBJ2-2
CASSFSVAGANEQFF	15	TRBV7-9	TRBJ2-1
CASSGRQVLLNTEAFF	16	TRBV28	TRBJ1-1
CASSLLRGGTRSTEAFF	17	TRBV5-1	TRBJ1-1